A single sample is the source of the 24 T cell receptor beta chains below, sequenced in a study of shared clonotypes between healthy human individuals. Method: immunoSEQ multiplex PCR; TCRdb's copy keeps in-frame clones and lacks some. The profile shows around 1,900,000 clones, around 93% of them singletons. CD45RO-negative, CCR7-positively selected cells formed the naive CD8 fraction, excluding terminally differentiated effector memory CD45RA+ cells. Input material: naive CD8+ T cells from PBMCs. The source is a man aged 18 to 30 in good health. Some clones in this sample may be carry-over from other donors' samples.

V usage is TRBV2 and J usage is TRBJ2-7, with 9 nucleotides matching TRBD1. V was clipped by 5 bases and J by 4 bases; unmatched bases: 9. CDR3 size: 15 residues. CDR1 SNHLY and CDR2 FYNNEI come from the germline V gene. The DNA for the CDR3 is TGTGCCAGCAGTCACAAAGGACAGGGGATGTACGAGCAGTACTTC. Amino acid sequence: CASSHKGQGMYEQYF.

The count of this clone is one. The same CDR3 can be traced to other DNA sequences in this sample. The chain links TRBV7-2 to TRBJ2-7; D possibly corresponds to TRBD1 (6 bases). This CDR3 has 15 amino acids. Trimming left V 0 bases short and J 2 bases short, with 11 bases between. CDR1 is SGHTA and CDR2 is FQGNSA in the germline V gene. CDR3 amino acids: CASSLAPGETYEQYF. DNA for the CDR3: TGTGCCAGCAGCTTAGCGCCAGGGGAAACCTACGAGCAGTACTTC.

This clone was seen a few times. The rearrangement links TRBV9 to TRBJ1-3, with D possibly TRBD1 on 6 matching bases. The ends were cut back, 7 bases at V and 4 bases at J, with 12 bases in the middle. CDR3 size: 13 residues. Germline CDR1 SGDLS, CDR2 YYNGEE. Written as DNA, the CDR3 is TGTGCCAGCGGTGACACAGGGGGAAACACCATATATTTT. Amino acids: CASGDTGGNTIYF.

V and J are TRBV11-2 and TRBJ2-6; 8 bases fit TRBD2. Germline lookup yields CDR1 SGHAT and CDR2 FQNNGV. The V segment lost 5 bases and the J segment 4 bases; nucleotides outside the gene matches: 16. The CDR3 is 19 amino acids. The CDR3 region has the DNA TGTGCCAGCAGCCCTCCTGAGGGACTAGTCTTGGCGGGGGCCAACGTCCTGACTTTC. Encoded protein: CASSPPEGLVLAGANVLTF.

The chain links TRBV29-1 to TRBJ2-7, with TRBD2 matching over 8 bases. The CDR3 consists of 17 residues. CDR1 SQVTM and CDR2 ANQGSEA come from the germline V gene. The trim removed 6 bases at V and 2 bases at J, leaving 18 bases unmatched. As DNA, the CDR3 is TGCAGCGTCCGGGGGGGACTCAGACAAGACCCCGCCTACGAGCAGTACTTC. This sequence encodes CSVRGGLRQDPAYEQYF.

V gene TRBV10-3 combines with J gene TRBJ2-7; D possibly corresponds to TRBD2 (7 bases). Per the germline V gene, CDR1 is ENHRY and CDR2 is SYGVKD. Trimming removed 4 bases at V and 6 bases at J, with 16 bases between. The CDR3 length is 14 residues. This CDR3 reads CAISVRRGPGEQYF. The DNA for the CDR3 is TGTGCCATCAGTGTTCGGCGGGGGCCTGGCGAGCAGTACTTC.

This chain uses TRBV6-5 with TRBJ2-7; tentatively, D is TRBD2 (5 bases). Germline V gene sequence: CDR1 MNHEY, CDR2 SVGAGI. The CDR3 runs 14 residues. V lost 6 bases, J lost 4 bases, and 16 bases lay in between. CDR3 sequence (DNA): TGTGCCAGCAGGAACGACGGGGAAAGTTACGAGCAGTACTTC. Translated: CASRNDGESYEQYF.

This chain connects TRBV4-3 to TRBJ2-5; the match to TRBD1 covers 9 bases. Per germline, CDR1 LGHNA and CDR2 YSLEER. The CDR3 is made up of 17 amino acids. Trimming took 4 bases from V and 4 from J; bases not matched to a gene: 13. The CDR3 sequence: CASSPGSGTGIGETQYF. The DNA for the CDR3 is TGCGCCAGCAGCCCCGGCTCCGGGACAGGGATAGGAGAGACCCAGTACTTC.

This chain uses TRBV7-2 with TRBJ2-2; TRBD2 is a possible D gene (5 bases). The CDR3 runs 15 residues. V gave up 1 base and J gave up 3 bases, with 9 bases separating them. Germline V gene sequence: CDR1 SGHTA, CDR2 FQGNSA. The CDR3 coding sequence is TGTGCCAGCAGCTTAGGCGGGTCACACACCGGGGAGCTGTTTTTT. Translation: CASSLGGSHTGELFF.

The chain joins TRBV28 to TRBJ1-3, with a possible D match to TRBD1 (5 bases). The ends were cut back, 5 bases at V and 0 bases at J, with 17 bases in the middle. Germline V gene sequence: CDR1 MDHEN, CDR2 SYDVKM. The CDR3 has 17 amino acids. This CDR3 is CASSLIGTLSSGNTIYF. For the CDR3, the DNA is TGTGCCAGCAGTCTGATCGGGACCCTAAGCTCTGGAAACACCATATATTTT.

The chain recombines TRBV28 with TRBJ1-2, with D maybe TRBD1 (5 bases). Deletions cut 0 bases from V and 4 bases from J, with 12 bases between. Germline CDR1 MDHEN, CDR2 SYDVKM. This CDR3 spans 15 amino acids. CDR3 amino acids: CASSLWGRTSYGYTF. In DNA form, the CDR3 reads TGTGCCAGCAGTTTATGGGGACGGACCAGCTATGGCTACACCTTC.

This chain uses TRBV9 with TRBJ2-2, with D possibly being TRBD1 or TRBD2 (5 bases each). Germline CDR1 SGDLS, CDR2 YYNGEE. Trimming took off 3 bases at V and 5 bases at J, with 17 bases between the two ends. There are 16 residues in the CDR3. The CDR3 DNA sequence: TGTGCCAGCAGCGCTGAGAGGGGCAGTCGAACCGGGGAGCTGTTTTTT. Translated, it gives CASSAERGSRTGELFF.

J is TRBJ2-1 and V is TRBV27; 8 nucleotides match TRBD2. Germline CDR1 and CDR2: MNHEY and SMNVEV (reference sequence). The length of the CDR3 is 16 residues. V shed 5 bases, J shed 6 bases, and the junction held 12 bases outside the gene matches. The DNA for the CDR3 is TGTGCCAGCAGTCCGGTAGCGGGATTTCCTCCCAATGAGCAGTTCTTC. Translated, it gives CASSPVAGFPPNEQFF.

This clone was counted a single time. The same CDR3 can be traced to other DNA sequences in this sample. The CDR3 here is CATSRDRVDEQYF. CDR3 coding DNA: TGTGCCACCAGCAGAGACAGGGTCGACGAGCAGTACTTC. J is TRBJ2-7 and V is TRBV15; a possible D gene is TRBD1 (5 bases). Germline V CDR1 and CDR2: LNHNV, YYDKDF (reference sequence). The ends were cut back, 0 bases at V and 5 bases at J, with 8 bases in the middle. CDR3 length: 13 residues.

As regards this clone: The sample has other DNA sequences that encode this CDR3 too. The chain links TRBV6-5 to TRBJ2-7; D remains ambiguous. The germline V gene encodes CDR1 MNHEY and CDR2 SVGAGI. V dropped 6 bases and J dropped 2 bases, with 8 bases sitting between them. This CDR3 region has 12 residues. CDR3 nucleotides: TGTGCCAGCAGCCCCGGACCCTACGAGCAGTACTTC. Translating gives CASSPGPYEQYF.

The genes are TRBV27 and TRBJ2-3; no definite D call. The germline V gene has CDR1 MNHEY and CDR2 SMNVEV (reference sequence). Between the trimmed V and J ends, which lost 2 bases and 5 bases, there was a span of 11 bases. This CDR3 spans 14 amino acids. CDR3 in DNA: TGTGCCAGCAGTTTACTACCACCCGGAGATACGCAGTATTTT. It yields the protein CASSLLPPGDTQYF.

The chain is built from TRBV11-3 and TRBJ1-1, with D perhaps matching TRBD1 (5 bases). Germline CDR1 and CDR2: SGHNT and YENEEA. V was trimmed by 4 bases and J by 1 base, leaving 7 bases between them. This CDR3 is built from 13 residues. CDR3 nucleotides: TGTGCCAGCAGCTCAGGGAGGAACACTGAAGCTTTCTTT. Translated, it gives CASSSGRNTEAFF. Drawing the rest from reference TRBV11-3 and TRBJ1-1, the complete variable domain is EAGVVQSPRYKIIEKKQPVAFWCNPISGHNTLYWYLQNLGQGPELLIRYENEEAVDDSQLPKDRFSAERLKGVDSTLKIQPAELGDSAVYLCASSSGRNTEAFFGQGTRLTVV.

The chain links TRBV9 to TRBJ2-5, with D uncertain. Germline CDR1 reads SGDLS; CDR2 reads YYNGEE. V was shortened by 0 bases and J by 0 bases, with 9 bases between the two germline ends. The CDR3 loop spans 15 amino acids. The CDR3 loop reads CASSVVGSDQETQYF. Written as DNA, the CDR3 is TGTGCCAGCAGCGTAGTTGGCTCCGACCAAGAGACCCAGTACTTC. Complete variable domain (other parts from reference TRBV9 and TRBJ2-5): DSGVTQTPKHLITATGQRVTLRCSPRSGDLSVYWYQQSLDQGLQFLIQYYNGEERAKGNILERFSAQQFPDLHSELNLSSLELGDSALYFCASSVVGSDQETQYFGPGTRLLVL.

The chain combines TRBV5-4 with TRBJ1-6, with unresolved D. The CDR3 is 15 amino acids. With 3 bases removed from V and 0 bases from J, the gap between germline ends came to 7 bases. In germline, CDR1 is SGHNT, CDR2 YYREEE (reference sequence). The CDR3 region is CASSSEGSYNSPLHF. The DNA for the CDR3 is TGTGCCAGCAGCTCGGAAGGCTCCTATAATTCACCCCTCCACTTT.

The V gene is TRBV4-3, the J gene TRBJ2-5; D unclear. Germline V gene data show CDR1 as LGHNA and CDR2 as YSLEER. The CDR3 runs to 15 residues. V shed 1 base and J shed 5 bases, with 14 bases lying between them. The CDR3 sequence: CASSQAPDNRETQYF. CDR3 DNA sequence: TGCGCCAGCAGCCAAGCCCCAGATAATAGGGAGACCCAGTACTTC.

Of note for this clone: Other DNA sequences in this specimen translate into the identical CDR3. The rearrangement links TRBV5-4 to TRBJ2-2; TRBD2 aligns across 13 bases. The CDR3 sequence is 16 residues long. V lost 2 bases and J lost 4; bases outside the gene matches: 2. Germline V CDR1 and CDR2: SGHNT, YYREEE (reference sequence). The CDR3 DNA reads as TGTGCCAGCAGCTTAGGACTAGCGGGAGTCACCGGGGAGCTGTTTTTT. Encoded protein: CASSLGLAGVTGELFF.

The genes are TRBV6-1 and TRBJ1-4; D might be TRBD1 (5 bases). Trimming shortened V by 8 bases and J by 2 bases, and 6 bases separated the two germline ends. Germline CDR1 and CDR2: MNHNS and SASEGT. The CDR3 spans 12 residues. CDR3 coding DNA: TGTGCCAGCGGGGGTACTAATGAAAAACTGTTTTTT. It codes for CASGGTNEKLFF.

V is TRBV19 and J is TRBJ2-2; D perhaps matches TRBD1 (5 bases). Germline CDR1 and CDR2: LNHDA and SQIVND (reference sequence). CDR3 size: 15 residues. With 3 bases removed from V and 7 bases from J, the gap between germline ends came to 15 bases. This CDR3 is CASSMLGLTNGELFF. CDR3 DNA sequence: TGTGCCAGTAGTATGTTGGGGCTTACGAACGGGGAGCTGTTTTTT.

V gene TRBV5-1 combines with J gene TRBJ2-7; perhaps TRBD2 as D (5 bases). The length of the CDR3 is 15 residues. CDR1 is SGHRS and CDR2 is YFSETQ in the germline V gene. The V and J ends lost 1 base and 0 bases respectively, with 11 bases between them. CDR3 amino acids: CASSLTPGNSYEQYF. In nucleotides, the CDR3 is TGCGCCAGCAGCTTGACCCCGGGAAACTCCTACGAGCAGTACTTC.